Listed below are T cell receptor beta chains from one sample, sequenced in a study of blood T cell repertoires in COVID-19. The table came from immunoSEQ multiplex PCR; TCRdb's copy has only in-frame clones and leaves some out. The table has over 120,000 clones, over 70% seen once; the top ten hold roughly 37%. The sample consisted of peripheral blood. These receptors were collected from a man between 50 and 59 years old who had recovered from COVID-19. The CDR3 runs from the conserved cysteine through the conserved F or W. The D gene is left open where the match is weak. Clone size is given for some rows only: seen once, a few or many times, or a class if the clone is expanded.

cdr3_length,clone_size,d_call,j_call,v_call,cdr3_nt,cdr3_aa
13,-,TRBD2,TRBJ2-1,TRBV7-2,TGTGCCAGCAGCTTAGCGAGCGGGGGGGCGCAGTTCTTC,CASSLASGGAQFF
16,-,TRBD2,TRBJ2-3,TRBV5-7,TGTGCCAGCAGCTTCGCCGGGACTAGCGACGCAGATACGCAGTATTTT,CASSFAGTSDADTQYF
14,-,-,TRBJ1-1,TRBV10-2,TGCGCCAGCAGTGAGTCGCCGGGGAACACTGAAGCTTTCTTT,CASSESPGNTEAFF
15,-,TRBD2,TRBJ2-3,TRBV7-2,TGTGCCAGCAGTCGGACTAGCGGGGGGCCCCATACGCAGTATTTT,CASSRTSGGPHTQYF
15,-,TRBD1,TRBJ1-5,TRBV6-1,TGTGCCAGCAGTGAATATGGGACAGGGGGTCAGCCCCAGCATTTT,CASSEYGTGGQPQHF
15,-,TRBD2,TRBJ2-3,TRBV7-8,TGTGCCAGCAGCTTTATAGCGGGGGGGCAAGATACGCAGTATTTT,CASSFIAGGQDTQYF
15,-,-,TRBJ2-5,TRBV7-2,TGTGCCAGCAGCTCGTATGCCGGACAGCAAGAGACCCAGTACTTC,CASSSYAGQQETQYF
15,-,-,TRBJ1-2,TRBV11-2,TGTGCCAGCAGCTTAGGACTCGGGTCCCACTATGGCTACACCTTC,CASSLGLGSHYGYTF
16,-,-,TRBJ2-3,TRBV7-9,TGTGCCAGCAGCAGAGCTAGCGAGACTACCACAGATACGCAGTATTTT,CASSRASETTTDTQYF
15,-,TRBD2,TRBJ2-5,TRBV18,TGTGCCAGCTCACCACCGAGCGGGGGGCTGGAGACCCAGTACTTC,CASSPPSGGLETQYF
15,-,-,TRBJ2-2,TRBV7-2,TGTGCCAGCAGCTTAGAGGGGGTTGGCACCGGGGAGCTGTTTTTT,CASSLEGVGTGELFF
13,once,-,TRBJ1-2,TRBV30,TGTGCCTGGAGTGCGGGGTCTGCCACTGGCTACACCTTC,CAWSAGSATGYTF
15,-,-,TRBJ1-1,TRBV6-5,TGTGCCAGCAGTTACCGCAGGGATCTTGGCACTGAAGCTTTCTTT,CASSYRRDLGTEAFF
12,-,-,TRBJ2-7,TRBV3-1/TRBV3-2,TGTGCCAGCAGGCGGGGAGGTGGACCGCAGTACTTC,CASRRGGGPQYF
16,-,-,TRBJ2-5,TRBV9,TGTGCCAGCAGCCCCCCCCCGGGACTCTGGGGGGAGACCCAGTACTTC,CASSPPPGLWGETQYF
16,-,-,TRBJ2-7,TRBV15,TGTGCCACCAGCAGAGAGAATACAGGGATTTACCACGAGCAGTACTTC,CATSRENTGIYHEQYF
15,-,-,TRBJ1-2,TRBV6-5,TGTGCCAGCAGTTACTCGGGCAGGGAAGTGCGGGGCTACACCTTC,CASSYSGREVRGYTF
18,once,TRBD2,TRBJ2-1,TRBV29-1,TGCAGCGTTGAAGGACTAGCGGGGGATCTAAGCTCCTACAATGAGCAGTTCTTC,CSVEGLAGDLSSYNEQFF
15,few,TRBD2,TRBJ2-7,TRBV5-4,TGTGCCAGCAGTCCTAGCGGGGGCTTCTCCTACGAGCAGTACTTC,CASSPSGGFSYEQYF
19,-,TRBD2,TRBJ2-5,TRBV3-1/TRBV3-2,TGTGCCAGCAGCCAATTAGCGGGGGGCAGTGGCAAGAGACAAGAGACCCAGTACTTC,CASSQLAGGSGKRQETQYF
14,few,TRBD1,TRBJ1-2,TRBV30,TGTGCCTGGAGTGGGGACAGGGGGGCCTCTGGCTACACCTTC,CAWSGDRGASGYTF
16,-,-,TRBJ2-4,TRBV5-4,TGTGCCAGCAGCGGATCACCGGGACACGCCAAAAACATTCAGTACTTC,CASSGSPGHAKNIQYF
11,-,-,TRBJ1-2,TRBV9,TGTGCCAGCAGCAAGGACAGTGGCTACACCTTC,CASSKDSGYTF
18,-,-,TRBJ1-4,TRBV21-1,TGTGCCAGCAGCAACCAGGGGGCCCGGGGGTATACTAATGAAAAACTGTTTTTT,CASSNQGARGYTNEKLFF
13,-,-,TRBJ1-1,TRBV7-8,TGTGCCAGCAGCTCACAGGGGAACACTGAAGCTTTCTTT,CASSSQGNTEAFF
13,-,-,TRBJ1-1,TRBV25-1,TGTGCCAGCAGTGACCTAGGGGTTAGAGAAGCTTTCTTT,CASSDLGVREAFF
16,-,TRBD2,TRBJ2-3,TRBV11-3,TGTGCCAGCAGCCTACGAGCGGGGGGGCTGGGAGATACGCAGTATTTT,CASSLRAGGLGDTQYF
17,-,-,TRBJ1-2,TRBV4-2,TGTGCCAGCAGCCAAGTTATAACAGGACCAGCTAACTATGGCTACACCTTC,CASSQVITGPANYGYTF
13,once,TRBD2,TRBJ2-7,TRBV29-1,TGCAGCGTAAGGACTAGCGGGGCCGACGAGCAGTACTTC,CSVRTSGADEQYF
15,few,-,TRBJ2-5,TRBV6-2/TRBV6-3,TGTGCCAGCAGCCAGGGAGGGTCAGGGGCGGAGACCCAGTACTTC,CASSQGGSGAETQYF
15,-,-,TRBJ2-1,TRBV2,TGTGCCAGCAGTGAAGCCGCCCAGCGTGGGAATGAGCAGTTCTTC,CASSEAAQRGNEQFF
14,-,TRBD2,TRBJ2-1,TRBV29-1,TGCAGCGTTGAGGTAGCGGGGGGGTTCGGTGAGCAGTTCTTC,CSVEVAGGFGEQFF
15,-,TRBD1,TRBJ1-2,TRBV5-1,TGCGCCAGCAGCAAGGGACAGGGCCATACCTATGGCTACACCTTC,CASSKGQGHTYGYTF
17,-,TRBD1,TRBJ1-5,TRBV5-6,TGTGCCAGCAGCTTGAGGACAGGGGGTTTTAGCAATCAGCCCCAGCATTTT,CASSLRTGGFSNQPQHF
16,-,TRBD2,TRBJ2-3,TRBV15,TGTGCCACCAGCAGAGTTGCGGGGGGTGGCTCAGATACGCAGTATTTT,CATSRVAGGGSDTQYF
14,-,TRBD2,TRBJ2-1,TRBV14,TGTGCCAGCAGCCAAGAGGCGGGGGTAGGTGAGCAGTTCTTC,CASSQEAGVGEQFF
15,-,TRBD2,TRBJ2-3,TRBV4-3,TGCGCCAGCAGTCCGGGACTAGCCTTTCCAGATACGCAGTATTTT,CASSPGLAFPDTQYF
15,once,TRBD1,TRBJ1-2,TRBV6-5,TGTGCCAGCAGACCCGGCCGGACAGGGTCTCATGGCTACACCTTC,CASRPGRTGSHGYTF
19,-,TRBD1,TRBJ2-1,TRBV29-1,TGCAGCGTCCGTACGGCGGCCACGGGACAGGGGGCTTCCTACAATGAGCAGTTCTTC,CSVRTAATGQGASYNEQFF
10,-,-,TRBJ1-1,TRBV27,TGTGCCAGCACCTCAGGGTTAGCTTTCTTT,CASTSGLAFF
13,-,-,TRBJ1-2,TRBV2,TGTGCCAGCAGAGTCAATGTGGCAGGTGGCTACACCTTC,CASRVNVAGGYTF
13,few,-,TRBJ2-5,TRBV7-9,TGTGCCAGCAGCTTAGTAGGGGGAGAGACCCAGTACTTC,CASSLVGGETQYF
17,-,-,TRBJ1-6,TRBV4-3,TGCGCCAGCAGCCAAGATACGGGGAGCTCCTATAATTCACCCCTCCACTTT,CASSQDTGSSYNSPLHF
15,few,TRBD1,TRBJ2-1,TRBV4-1,TGCGCCAGCAGCCCCTGGCAGGGGGTGCGCAATGAGCAGTTCTTC,CASSPWQGVRNEQFF
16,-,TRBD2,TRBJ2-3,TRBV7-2,TGTGCCAGCAGCATAAATAGCGGGGGGGGAGCAGATACGCAGTATTTT,CASSINSGGGADTQYF
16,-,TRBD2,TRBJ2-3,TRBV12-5,TGTGCTAGTGGTTCTCCTAGCGGGGGGACTATGGATACGCAGTATTTT,CASGSPSGGTMDTQYF
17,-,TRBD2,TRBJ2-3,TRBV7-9,TGTGCCAGCAGCTTAGGCCTAGCGGGGGGGCTTCCAGATACGCAGTATTTT,CASSLGLAGGLPDTQYF
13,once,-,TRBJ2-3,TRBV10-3,TGTGCCATCAGTGATGCAACAGTTGATACGCAGTATTTT,CAISDATVDTQYF
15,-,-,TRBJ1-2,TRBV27,TGTGCCAGCAGTTTATCGGGGAATAGCGACTATGGCTACACCTTC,CASSLSGNSDYGYTF
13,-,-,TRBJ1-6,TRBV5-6,TGTGCCAGCAGCTTGGCCGATAATTCACCCCTCCACTTT,CASSLADNSPLHF
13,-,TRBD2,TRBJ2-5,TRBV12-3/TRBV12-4,TGTGCCAGTGTAAAAGGACTAGCGGAGACCCAGTACTTC,CASVKGLAETQYF
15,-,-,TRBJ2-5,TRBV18,TGTGCCAGCTCACCCGGGACAATGTACCAAGAGACCCAGTACTTC,CASSPGTMYQETQYF
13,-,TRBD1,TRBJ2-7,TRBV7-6,TGTGCCAGCAGCTTCGACAGGGGGAATGAGCAGTACTTC,CASSFDRGNEQYF